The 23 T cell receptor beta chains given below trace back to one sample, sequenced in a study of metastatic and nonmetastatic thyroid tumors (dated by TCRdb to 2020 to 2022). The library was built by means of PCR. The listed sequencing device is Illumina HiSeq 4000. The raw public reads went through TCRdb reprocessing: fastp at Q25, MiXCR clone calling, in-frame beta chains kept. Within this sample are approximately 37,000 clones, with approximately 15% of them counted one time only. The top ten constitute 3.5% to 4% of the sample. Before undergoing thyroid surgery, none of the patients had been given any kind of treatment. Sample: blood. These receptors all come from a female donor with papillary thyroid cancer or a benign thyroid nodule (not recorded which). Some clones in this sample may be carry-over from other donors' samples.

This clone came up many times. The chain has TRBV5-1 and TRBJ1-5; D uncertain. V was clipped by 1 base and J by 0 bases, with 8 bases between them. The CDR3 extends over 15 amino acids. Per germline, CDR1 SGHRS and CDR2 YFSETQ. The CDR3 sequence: CASSLFTTSNQPQHF. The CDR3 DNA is TGCGCCAGCAGCTTGTTTACAACTAGCAATCAGCCCCAGCATTTT.

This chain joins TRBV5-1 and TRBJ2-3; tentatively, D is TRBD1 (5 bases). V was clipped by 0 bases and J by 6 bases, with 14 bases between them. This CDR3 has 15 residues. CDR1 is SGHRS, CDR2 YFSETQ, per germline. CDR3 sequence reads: CASSLGRWGRDTQYF. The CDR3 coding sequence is TGCGCCAGCAGCTTGGGGCGGTGGGGCCGGGATACGCAGTATTTT.

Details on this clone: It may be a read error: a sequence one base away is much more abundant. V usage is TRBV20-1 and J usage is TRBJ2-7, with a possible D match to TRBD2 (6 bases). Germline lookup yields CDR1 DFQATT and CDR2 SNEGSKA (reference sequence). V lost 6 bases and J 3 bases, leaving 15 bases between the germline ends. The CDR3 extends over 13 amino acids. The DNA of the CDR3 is TGCAGTGCCGCACCCCCGGGAGTCTACGAGCAGTACTTC. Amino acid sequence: CSAAPPGVYEQYF.

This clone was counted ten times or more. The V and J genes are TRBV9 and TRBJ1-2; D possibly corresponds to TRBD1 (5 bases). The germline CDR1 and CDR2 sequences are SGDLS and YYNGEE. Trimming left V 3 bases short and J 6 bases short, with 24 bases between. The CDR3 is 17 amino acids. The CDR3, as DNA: TGTGCCAGCAGCGATAAACCCATTGCAGGGAAAGAAGATGGCTACACCTTC. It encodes CASSDKPIAGKEDGYTF.

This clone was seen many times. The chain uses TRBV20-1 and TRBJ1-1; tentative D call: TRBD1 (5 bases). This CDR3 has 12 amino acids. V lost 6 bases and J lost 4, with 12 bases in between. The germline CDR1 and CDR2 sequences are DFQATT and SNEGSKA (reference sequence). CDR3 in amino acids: CSAVGQGTEAFF. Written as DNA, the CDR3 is TGCAGTGCCGTAGGGCAGGGCACTGAAGCTTTCTTT.

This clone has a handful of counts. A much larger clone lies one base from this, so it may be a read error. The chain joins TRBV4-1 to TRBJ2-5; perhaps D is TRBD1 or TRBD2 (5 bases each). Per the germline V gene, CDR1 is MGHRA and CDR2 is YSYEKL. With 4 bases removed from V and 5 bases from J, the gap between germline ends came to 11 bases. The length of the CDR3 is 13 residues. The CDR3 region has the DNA TGCGCCAGCAGCCTGAGGGACCCGGAGACCCAGTACTTC. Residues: CASSLRDPETQYF.

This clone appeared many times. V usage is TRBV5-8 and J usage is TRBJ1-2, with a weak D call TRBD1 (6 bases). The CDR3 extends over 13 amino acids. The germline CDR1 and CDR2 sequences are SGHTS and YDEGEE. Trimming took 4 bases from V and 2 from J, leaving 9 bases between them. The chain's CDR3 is CASSLGANYGYTF. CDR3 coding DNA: TGTGCCAGCAGCCTGGGGGCCAACTATGGCTACACCTTC.

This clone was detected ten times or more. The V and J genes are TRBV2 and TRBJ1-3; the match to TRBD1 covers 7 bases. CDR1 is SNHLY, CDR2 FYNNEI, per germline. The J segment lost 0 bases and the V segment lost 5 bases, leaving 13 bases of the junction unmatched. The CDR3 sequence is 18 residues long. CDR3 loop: CASSSGHARDSSGNTIYF. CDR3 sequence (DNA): TGTGCCAGCAGTTCCGGCCATGCCCGGGACAGCTCTGGAAACACCATATATTTT.

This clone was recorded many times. The CDR3 DNA reads TGTGCCATCAGTGAGGACCCAGGGACCTATGGCTACACCTTC. Translating it yields CAISEDPGTYGYTF. The chain couples TRBV10-3 to TRBJ1-2; D may be TRBD1 (5 bases). The CDR3 is 14 amino acids. CDR1 is ENHRY and CDR2 is SYGVKD in the germline V gene. V lost 2 bases and J lost 4, with 11 bases in between.

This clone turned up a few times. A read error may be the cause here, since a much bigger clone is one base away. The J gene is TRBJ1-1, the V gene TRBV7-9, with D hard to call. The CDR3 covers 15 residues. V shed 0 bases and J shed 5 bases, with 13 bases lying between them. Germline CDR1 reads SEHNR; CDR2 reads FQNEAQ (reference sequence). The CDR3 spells CASSLAPGIATEAFF. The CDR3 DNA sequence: TGTGCCAGCAGCTTAGCCCCGGGGATTGCGACTGAAGCTTTCTTT.

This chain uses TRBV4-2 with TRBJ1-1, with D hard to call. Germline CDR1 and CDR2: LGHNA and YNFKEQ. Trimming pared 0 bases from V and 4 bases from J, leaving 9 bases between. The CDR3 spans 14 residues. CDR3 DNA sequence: TGTGCCAGCAGCCAAGAAACCACGGGCACTGAAGCTTTCTTT. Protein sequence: CASSQETTGTEAFF.

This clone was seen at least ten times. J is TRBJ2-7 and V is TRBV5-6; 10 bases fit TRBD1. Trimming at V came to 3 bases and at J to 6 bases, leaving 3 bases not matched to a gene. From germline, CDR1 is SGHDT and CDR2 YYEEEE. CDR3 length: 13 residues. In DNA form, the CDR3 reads TGTGCCAGCAGCTCCGGGACAGGGGTCGAGCAGTACTTC. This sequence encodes CASSSGTGVEQYF.

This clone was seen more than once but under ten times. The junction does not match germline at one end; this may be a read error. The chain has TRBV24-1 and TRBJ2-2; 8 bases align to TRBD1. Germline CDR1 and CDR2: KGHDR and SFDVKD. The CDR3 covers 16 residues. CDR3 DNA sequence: TGTGCCACCAGAGCCGACAGGGGAACTTACACAGGGGAGCTGTTTTTT. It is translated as CATRADRGTYTGELFF.

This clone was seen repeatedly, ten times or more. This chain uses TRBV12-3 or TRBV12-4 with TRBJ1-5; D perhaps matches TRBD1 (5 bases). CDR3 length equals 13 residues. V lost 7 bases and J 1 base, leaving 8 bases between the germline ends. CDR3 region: CASIGDSNQPQHF. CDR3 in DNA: TGTGCCAGCATAGGGGACAGCAATCAGCCCCAGCATTTT.

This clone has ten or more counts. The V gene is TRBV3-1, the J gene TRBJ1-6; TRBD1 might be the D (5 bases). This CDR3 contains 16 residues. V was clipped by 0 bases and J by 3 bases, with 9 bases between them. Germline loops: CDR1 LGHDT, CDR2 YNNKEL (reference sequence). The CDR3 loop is CASSQDRTGYNSPLHF. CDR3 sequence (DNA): TGTGCCAGCAGCCAAGATCGCACAGGCTATAATTCACCCCTCCACTTT.

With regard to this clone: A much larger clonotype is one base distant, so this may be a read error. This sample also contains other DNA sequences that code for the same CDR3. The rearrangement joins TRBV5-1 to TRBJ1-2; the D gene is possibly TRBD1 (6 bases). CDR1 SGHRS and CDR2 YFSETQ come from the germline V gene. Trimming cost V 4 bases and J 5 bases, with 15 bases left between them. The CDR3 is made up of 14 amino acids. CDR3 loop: CASSASGAVYGYTF. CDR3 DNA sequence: TGCGCCAGCAGCGCCTCGGGGGCGGTATATGGCTACACCTTC.

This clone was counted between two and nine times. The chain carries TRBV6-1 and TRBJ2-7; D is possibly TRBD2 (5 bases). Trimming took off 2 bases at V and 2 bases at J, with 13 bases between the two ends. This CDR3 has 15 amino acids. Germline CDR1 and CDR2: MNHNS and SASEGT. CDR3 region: CASSERAEGAYEQYF. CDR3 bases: TGTGCCAGCAGTGAAAGGGCAGAGGGAGCCTACGAGCAGTACTTC.

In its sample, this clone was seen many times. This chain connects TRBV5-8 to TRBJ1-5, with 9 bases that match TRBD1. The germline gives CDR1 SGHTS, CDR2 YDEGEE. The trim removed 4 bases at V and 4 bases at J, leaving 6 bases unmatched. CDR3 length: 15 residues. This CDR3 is CASSGGQGNNQPQHF. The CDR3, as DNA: TGTGCCAGCAGCGGGGGACAGGGAAATAATCAGCCCCAGCATTTT.

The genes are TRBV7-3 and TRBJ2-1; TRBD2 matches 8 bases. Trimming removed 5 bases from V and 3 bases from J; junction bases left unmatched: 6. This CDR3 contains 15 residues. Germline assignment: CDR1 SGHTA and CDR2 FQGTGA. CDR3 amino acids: CASSPAGVVYNEQFF. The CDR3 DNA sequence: TGTGCCAGCAGCCCAGCGGGAGTGGTCTACAATGAGCAGTTCTTC.

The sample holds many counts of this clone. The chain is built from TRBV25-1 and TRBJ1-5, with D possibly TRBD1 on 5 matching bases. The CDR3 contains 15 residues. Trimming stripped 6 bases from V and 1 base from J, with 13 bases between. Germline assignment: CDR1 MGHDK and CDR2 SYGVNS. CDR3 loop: CASSWGSGSNQPQHF. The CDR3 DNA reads TGTGCCAGCAGCTGGGGGTCGGGAAGCAATCAGCCCCAGCATTTT.

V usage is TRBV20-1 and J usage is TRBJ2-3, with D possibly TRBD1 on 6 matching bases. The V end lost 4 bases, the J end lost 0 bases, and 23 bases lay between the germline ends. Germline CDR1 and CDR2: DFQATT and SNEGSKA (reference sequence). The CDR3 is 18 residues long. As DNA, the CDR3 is TGCAGTGCTATATATCGAAATGCTGGTCAGGGGAGCACAGATACGCAGTATTTT. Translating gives CSAIYRNAGQGSTDTQYF.

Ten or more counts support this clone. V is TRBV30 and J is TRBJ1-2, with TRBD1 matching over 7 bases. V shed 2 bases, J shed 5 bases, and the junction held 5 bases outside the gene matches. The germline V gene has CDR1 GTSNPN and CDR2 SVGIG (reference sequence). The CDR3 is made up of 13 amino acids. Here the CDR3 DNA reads TGTGCCTGGAGTAAGGGGGCGTCGTATGGCTACACCTTC. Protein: CAWSKGASYGYTF.

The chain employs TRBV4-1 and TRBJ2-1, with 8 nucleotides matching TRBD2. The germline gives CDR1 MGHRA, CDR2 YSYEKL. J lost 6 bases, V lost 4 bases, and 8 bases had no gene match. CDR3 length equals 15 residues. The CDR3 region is CASSLITSGSNEQFF. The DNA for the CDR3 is TGCGCCAGCAGCCTTATCACTAGCGGCTCCAATGAGCAGTTCTTC.